The source of this T cell receptor (beta chain) is a study of cytomegalovirus exposure and HLA in healthy donors. Between the trimmed V and J ends, which lost 4 bases and 2 bases, there was a span of 9 bases. Germline V gene data show CDR1 as SNHLY and CDR2 as FYNNEI. The CDR3 covers 13 residues. Study-level points and caveats: According to a later analysis, donors in an Asian-associated ancestry cluster reportedly had fewer N-insertions than the roughly 630-donor mean. Sequencing depth across donors, presence/absence analyses assumed, was roughly uniform.

As concerns this clone: The antigen is not known.

Use of 60 Vbeta and 13 Jbeta primers characterized the PCR. Clones were read by immunoSEQ multiplex PCR, and TCRdb kept only the in-frame ones, dropping some. Among about 190,000 clones listed, about 77% were seen once. The material sequenced was PBMCs. The chain is built from TRBV2 and TRBJ2-7; D remains ambiguous. The sequence derives from a man aged 30 to 39 in good health and CMV-seropositive. The CDR3 reads CASSAGSTYEQYF. The CDR3 DNA follows: TGTGCCAGCAGTGCCGGGTCCACCTACGAGCAGTACTTC.